Following are 7 T cell receptor beta chains from one sample sequenced in a study of blood T cell repertoires in COVID-19 (dated by TCRdb to the early 2020s). The method was the immunoSEQ multiplex PCR assay. TCRdb took this table from immuneACCESS and kept in-frame rearrangements with V and J called. Such tables lack part of the clones; where checked against another copy, unresolved V genes explain under half of the gap, and the rest is unexplained. This sample holds around 700,000 clones; 75% to 90% were observed only once. The ten largest clones capture roughly 0.26% of the sample. Source material: peripheral blood. These receptor sequences come from a woman younger than 30 with acute or convalescent COVID-19.

The V and J genes are TRBV6-4 and TRBJ1-1, with 8 bases that match TRBD1. The CDR3 contains 14 residues. In germline, CDR1 is MRHNA, CDR2 SNTAGT. J gave up 4 bases and V 0 bases, and 1 base lay outside the gene matches. CDR3 DNA: TGTGCCAGCAGTGACTCGGACAGGGCCACTGAAGCTTTCTTT. It yields the protein CASSDSDRATEAFF.

The chain joins TRBV10-3 to TRBJ1-6, with D unresolved. CDR1 is ENHRY and CDR2 is SYGVKD in the germline V gene. The CDR3 extends over 15 amino acids. The germline V and J ends were trimmed by 3 bases and 7 bases, with 13 bases remaining between them. The CDR3 sequence: CAISDGGPNNSPLHF. DNA for the CDR3: TGTGCCATCAGTGATGGAGGGCCGAACAATTCACCCCTCCACTTT.

The chain links TRBV15 to TRBJ1-6; the D is unclear. Between the trimmed V and J ends, which lost 1 base and 0 bases, there was a span of 10 bases. Germline CDR1 and CDR2: LNHNV and YYDKDF (reference sequence). This CDR3 has 17 amino acids. The CDR3 coding sequence is TGTGCCACCAGCAGAGCGACCCCTAGCTCCTATAATTCACCCCTCCACTTT. Translated, it gives CATSRATPSSYNSPLHF.

This chain links TRBV12-5 with TRBJ1-3; D may be TRBD1 (6 bases). Trimming stripped 4 bases from V and 8 bases from J, with 21 bases between. The length of the CDR3 is 16 residues. The germline CDR1 and CDR2 sequences are LGHNT and FRNRAP. The CDR3 sequence: CASGSPSYREGHTIYF. CDR3 DNA: TGTGCTAGTGGTTCCCCCTCGTACAGGGAGGGTCACACCATATATTTT.

The chain has TRBV7-2 and TRBJ1-4, with D perhaps TRBD1 (5 bases). Germline loops: CDR1 SGHTA, CDR2 FQGNSA. V was trimmed by 7 bases and J by 0 bases, leaving 15 bases between them. The CDR3 runs to 16 residues. CDR3 nucleotide sequence: TGTGCCAGCACATTCCGGCTCAGGGCAACTAATGAAAAACTGTTTTTT. Its translation: CASTFRLRATNEKLFF. Complete variable domain (other parts from reference TRBV7-2 and TRBJ1-4): GAGVSQSPSNKVTEKGKDVELRCDPISGHTALYWYRQSLGQGLEFLIYFQGNSAPDKSGLPSDRFSAERTGGSVSTLTIQRTQQEDSAVYLCASTFRLRATNEKLFFGSGTQLSVL.

The table lists this clone with a count of one. This chain links TRBV6-1 with TRBJ1-6, with D uncertain. Germline V lookup: CDR1 MNHNS, CDR2 SASEGT. Trimming removed 1 base at V and 1 base at J, with 14 bases between. The CDR3 is made up of 18 amino acids. The CDR3 DNA reads TGTGCCAGCAGTGAAGGTTTCCCGATGGAGTCCTATAATTCACCCCTCCACTTT. It translates to CASSEGFPMESYNSPLHF.

This clone has just one count. This chain joins TRBV15 and TRBJ1-2, with 8 bases lining up with TRBD1. The CDR3 spans 14 residues. The junction had 1 base not matched to a gene; V was cut back by 0 bases and J by 4 bases. Germline CDR1 LNHNV, CDR2 YYDKDF (reference sequence). CDR3 DNA sequence: TGTGCCACCAGCAGAGAGGACAGGGTCTATGGCTACACCTTC. It yields the protein CATSREDRVYGYTF.